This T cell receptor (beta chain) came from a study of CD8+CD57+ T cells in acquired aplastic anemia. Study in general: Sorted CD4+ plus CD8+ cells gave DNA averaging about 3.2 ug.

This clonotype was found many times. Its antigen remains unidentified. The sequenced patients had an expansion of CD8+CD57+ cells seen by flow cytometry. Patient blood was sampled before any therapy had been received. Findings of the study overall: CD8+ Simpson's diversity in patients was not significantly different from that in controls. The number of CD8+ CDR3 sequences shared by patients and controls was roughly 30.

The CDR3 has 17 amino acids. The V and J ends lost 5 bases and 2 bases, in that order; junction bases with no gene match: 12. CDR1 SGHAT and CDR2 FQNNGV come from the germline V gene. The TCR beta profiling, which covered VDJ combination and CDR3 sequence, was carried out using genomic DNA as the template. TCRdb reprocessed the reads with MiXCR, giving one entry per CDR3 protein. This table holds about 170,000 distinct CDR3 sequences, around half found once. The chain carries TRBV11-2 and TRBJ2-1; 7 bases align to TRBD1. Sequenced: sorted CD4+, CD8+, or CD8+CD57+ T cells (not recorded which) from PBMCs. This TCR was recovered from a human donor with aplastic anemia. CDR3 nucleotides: TGTGCCAGCAGCCCCCGGGACAGAAAATTCACCTACAATGAGCAGTTCTTC. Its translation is CASSPRDRKFTYNEQFF.